What follows are 27 T cell receptor beta chains derived from one specimen sequenced in a study of a mutant IDH1 vaccine in newly diagnosed glioma (dated by TCRdb to 2020 to 2023). These TCRs are of unknown antigen specificity. The label giving this sample's time point can be read as: week 5, during vaccination. Each vaccine dose was 300 ug of a 20-mer mutant IDH1 peptide in Montanide, given subcutaneously with topical imiquimod. The library was made by the immunoSEQ multiplex PCR assay. The immuneACCESS repertoire file appears here via TCRdb, limited to in-frame rearrangements. These files lack a portion of the clones; in checked studies, under half of the deficit traces to unresolved V genes, and the cause of the others is not known. Present in this sample are over 45,000 clones, around 80% of which were seen just once. The ten largest make up 6.5% to 9% of the sample. The specimen was PBMCs, collected from a glioma patient whose treatment included an IDH1 peptide vaccine. The receptors were gathered from a woman aged 50 to 65 with glioma.

This chain joins TRBV6-5 and TRBJ1-2; the match to TRBD1 covers 9 bases. The CDR3 contains 14 residues. The V gene end was trimmed by 2 bases and the J gene end by 6 bases; junction bases not matched to a gene: 4. CDR1 is MNHEY, CDR2 SVGAGI, per germline. This CDR3 is CASSYGTGLNGYTF. In DNA form, the CDR3 reads TGTGCCAGCAGTTACGGGACAGGGTTAAATGGCTACACCTTC.

This chain joins TRBV10-3 and TRBJ1-6; no reliable D call. Germline CDR1 ENHRY, CDR2 SYGVKD. V shed 3 bases and J shed 9 bases, with 15 bases lying between them. This CDR3 has 15 amino acids. CDR3 in amino acids: CAISDPREESSPLHF. Here the CDR3 DNA reads TGTGCCATCAGTGACCCGAGGGAAGAGAGTTCACCCCTCCACTTT.

The chain joins TRBV5-1 to TRBJ1-1; D ambiguous. This CDR3 spans 12 amino acids. Germline values: CDR1 SGHRS, CDR2 YFSETQ. Between the trimmed V and J ends, which lost 0 bases and 7 bases, there was a span of 7 bases. The CDR3 DNA reads as TGCGCCAGCAGCTTGGAGGGTCTTGAAGCTTTCTTT. This encodes CASSLEGLEAFF.

This clone was picked up one time. The chain combines TRBV10-3 with TRBJ2-5; D gene uncertain. The CDR3 has 13 amino acids. Trimming took 11 bases from V and 5 from J, leaving 18 bases between them. The germline V gene has CDR1 ENHRY and CDR2 SYGVKD. The CDR3 DNA sequence: TGTGCCGCCAACCCCGCAGCCGAGGAGACCCAGTACTTC. This sequence encodes CAANPAAEETQYF.

The chain links TRBV5-1 to TRBJ1-5; no firm D call. CDR3 length equals 13 residues. Germline V gene lookup returns CDR1 SGHRS and CDR2 YFSETQ. Trimming took 1 base from V and 6 from J, leaving 8 bases between them. CDR3 sequence reads: CASSLKVGQPQHF. CDR3 nucleotide sequence: TGCGCCAGCAGCTTGAAGGTTGGTCAGCCCCAGCATTTT.

CDR3 sequence: CASSLVDGNQPQHF. CDR3 bases: TGTGCCAGCAGCTTAGTCGACGGCAATCAGCCCCAGCATTTT. The J gene is TRBJ1-5, the V gene TRBV7-2; D not resolved. Germline lookup yields CDR1 SGHTA and CDR2 FQGNSA. Trimming took off 1 base at V and 2 bases at J, with 6 bases between the two ends. This CDR3 is built from 14 residues.

The J gene is TRBJ1-4, the V gene TRBV21-1; TRBD1, the D gene given by the table, was not confirmed from the DNA. TRBV21-1 is shown as a pseudogene. The CDR3 runs 21 residues. The CDR3 coding sequence is TGTGCCGGCAGCAAAAGGGACGTTCGCGGACAGGGGGTCTCGATGAGTGAAAAACTGTTTTTT. This encodes CAGSKRDVRGQGVSMSEKLFF.

The CDR3 loop is CAWAMQGHLSHEQYF. The DNA for the CDR3 is TGTGCCTGGGCGATGCAGGGGCATCTGAGCCACGAGCAGTACTTC. The chain combines TRBV30 with TRBJ2-7, with a weak D call TRBD1 (6 bases). Germline CDR1 reads GTSNPN; CDR2 reads SVGIG (reference sequence). V lost 5 bases to trimming and J lost 5 bases, with 22 bases between them. This CDR3 is built from 15 residues.

The chain uses TRBV9 and TRBJ2-7, with D hard to call. The CDR3 is 11 residues long. Germline CDR1 reads SGDLS; CDR2 reads YYNGEE. The CDR3 DNA reads TGTGCAGGTAAACTCGCCTACGAGCAGTACTTC. Amino acid sequence: CAGKLAYEQYF.

The rearrangement links TRBV30 to TRBJ2-7; the match to TRBD1 covers 7 bases. CDR1 GTSNPN and CDR2 SVGIG come from the germline V gene (reference sequence). After removal of 4 bases from V and 6 bases from J, the junction contained 6 bases not matched to a gene. This CDR3 contains 12 residues. Here the CDR3 reads CAWKGGHREQYF. DNA for the CDR3: TGTGCCTGGAAAGGGGGCCATCGCGAGCAGTACTTC.

The chain is built from TRBV7-2 and TRBJ1-1; D not resolved. CDR1 and CDR2 (germline): SGHTA, FQGNSA. The CDR3 has 15 amino acids. The V end was cut by 2 bases, the J end by 2 bases, with 12 bases between. The CDR3 DNA reads TGTGCCAGCAGCTTAACCGGGCCCCAAAACACTGAAGCTTTCTTT. Encoded protein: CASSLTGPQNTEAFF.

This clone is a singleton in its sample. V gene TRBV5-4 combines with J gene TRBJ1-2; 9 bases agree with TRBD1. J lost 7 bases, V lost 0 bases, and 16 bases had no gene match. This CDR3 comprises 18 residues. Germline V CDR1 and CDR2: SGHNT, YYREEE (reference sequence). The CDR3 DNA reads as TGTGCCAGCAGCTTGGGGGGGGGACAGGGACCTTCTAAGGGTGGCTACACCTTC. Translated, it gives CASSLGGGQGPSKGGYTF.

This clone was seen a single time. The chain combines TRBV4-1 with TRBJ1-6; TRBD1 aligns across 9 bases. The CDR3 loop spans 15 amino acids. The germline CDR1 and CDR2 sequences are MGHRA and YSYEKL. V was clipped by 3 bases and J by 9 bases; unmatched bases: 6. This CDR3 is CASSQKGQGFSPLHF. The CDR3 DNA follows: TGCGCCAGCAGCCAGAAAGGACAGGGGTTTTCACCCCTCCACTTT.

The rearrangement links TRBV9 to TRBJ1-3; maybe TRBD1 (5 bases). CDR1 and CDR2 from the germline V gene are SGDLS and YYNGEE. CDR3 length equals 15 residues. Trimming shortened V by 4 bases and J by 4 bases, and 15 bases separated the two germline ends. CDR3 in amino acids: CASSPGGTTGNTIYF. The CDR3 bases are TGTGCCAGCAGCCCTGGTGGGACTACAGGAAACACCATATATTTT.

The chain joins TRBV5-5 to TRBJ1-2; D unclear. V lost 3 bases and J lost 8, with 20 bases in between. There are 15 residues in the CDR3. Germline assignment: CDR1 SGHKS and CDR2 YYEKEE (reference sequence). CDR3 nucleotide sequence: TGTGCCAGCAGCTCGATGATTTCCGGAGGGAAAGGCTACACCTTC. Its translation: CASSSMISGGKGYTF.

V is TRBV11-2 and J is TRBJ2-6; TRBD2 is a possible D gene (5 bases). The germline V and J ends were trimmed by 3 bases and 2 bases, with 11 bases remaining between them. Germline-derived CDR1 and CDR2 are SGHAT and FQNNGV. This CDR3 region has 16 residues. CDR3 DNA: TGTGCCAGCAGCTTCGGCCCCGGGACTGGGGCCAACGTCCTGACTTTC. It is translated as CASSFGPGTGANVLTF.

This chain joins TRBV6-1 and TRBJ1-3, with 10 bases identical to TRBD1. The germline V gene has CDR1 MNHNS and CDR2 SASEGT. V dropped 5 bases and J dropped 8; count of bases not matched to a gene: 9. This CDR3 comprises 15 residues. The CDR3 DNA sequence: TGTGCCAGCAGTCCTAAGACAGGGGGCAGAGACACCATATATTTT. Translation: CASSPKTGGRDTIYF.

The chain has TRBV6-6 and TRBJ1-3, with 8 nucleotides matching TRBD1. The germline CDR1 and CDR2 sequences are MNHNY and SVGAGI (reference sequence). V lost 7 bases, J lost 7 bases, and 12 bases stayed unmatched. The length of the CDR3 is 15 residues. As DNA, the CDR3 is TGTGCCAGCAAAACCTATGGGACAGGAGCCAACACCATATATTTT. The encoded protein is CASKTYGTGANTIYF.

This clone was detected a few times. The chain joins TRBV7-9 to TRBJ1-2; D gene uncertain. Germline loops: CDR1 SEHNR, CDR2 FQNEAQ (reference sequence). Trimming removed 3 bases at V and 8 bases at J, with 13 bases between. The CDR3 is made up of 13 amino acids. CDR3 DNA sequence: TGTGCCAGCAGCTTTGACGGTCCGGGCGGCTACACCTTC. As protein: CASSFDGPGGYTF.

The chain employs TRBV19 and TRBJ2-3; weak D call: TRBD1 (6 bases). V lost 4 bases, J lost 1 base, and 9 bases lay in between. Germline-derived CDR1 and CDR2 are LNHDA and SQIVND (reference sequence). The CDR3 runs 14 residues. CDR3 sequence (DNA): TGTGCCAGTAGTACCAGGGGTGGCACAGATACGCAGTATTTT. The encoded protein is CASSTRGGTDTQYF.

The chain has TRBV27 and TRBJ2-1; D is possibly TRBD1 (6 bases). CDR1 and CDR2 (germline): MNHEY, SMNVEV (reference sequence). Trimming removed 6 bases from V and 2 bases from J, with 8 bases in between. CDR3 length: 13 residues. The CDR3 region has the DNA TGTGCCAGCAGCCAGGGGCCCTACAATGAGCAGTTCTTC. Translation: CASSQGPYNEQFF.

The rearrangement links TRBV5-6 to TRBJ1-1, with D perhaps TRBD1 (6 bases). CDR1 and CDR2 (germline): SGHDT, YYEEEE. Trimming removed 2 bases from V and 6 bases from J, with 11 bases in between. This CDR3 is built from 13 residues. This chain's CDR3 is CASSFGRGAEAFF. For the CDR3, the DNA is TGTGCCAGCAGCTTTGGCAGGGGCGCTGAAGCTTTCTTT.

J is TRBJ1-4 and V is TRBV2, with D uncertain. V lost 4 bases, J lost 3 bases, and 9 bases lay in between. The germline gives CDR1 SNHLY, CDR2 FYNNEI. CDR3 length equals 14 residues. The CDR3 protein is CASSVDGPNEKLFF. Here the CDR3 DNA reads TGTGCCAGCAGTGTGGACGGTCCTAATGAAAAACTGTTTTTT.

The CDR3 bases are TGCGCCAGCAGCTTGCCAGGGGAGTATGGCTACACCTTC. Its protein product is CASSLPGEYGYTF. The rearrangement links TRBV5-1 to TRBJ1-2, with D perhaps matching TRBD1 (6 bases). The CDR3 has 13 residues. Trimming pared 1 base from V and 5 bases from J, leaving 9 bases between. The germline CDR1 and CDR2 sequences are SGHRS and YFSETQ.

The V and J genes are TRBV6-4 and TRBJ2-7; D is unclear. The CDR3 is made up of 16 amino acids. V lost 2 bases to trimming and J lost 0 bases, with 14 bases between them. CDR1 MRHNA and CDR2 SNTAGT come from the germline V gene. Here the CDR3 DNA reads TGTGCCAGCAGTGACGTTAAAGTCTTATACTCCTACGAGCAGTACTTC. Residues: CASSDVKVLYSYEQYF.

This clone was recorded a few times. The chain uses TRBV10-1 and TRBJ1-5; TRBD1 might be the D (5 bases). Germline CDR1 and CDR2: WNHNN and SYGVQD (reference sequence). CDR3 length: 14 residues. The ends were cut back, 3 bases at V and 3 bases at J, with 9 bases in the middle. CDR3 residues: CASSDAGDNQPQHF. DNA of the CDR3: TGCGCCAGCAGTGATGCGGGGGACAATCAGCCCCAGCATTTT.

The V and J genes are TRBV6-5 and TRBJ2-5, with D possibly TRBD1 on 6 matching bases. CDR3 length equals 14 residues. Germline CDR1 reads MNHEY; CDR2 reads SVGAGI. V was shortened by 2 bases and J by 11 bases, with 18 bases between the two germline ends. The CDR3 nucleotides read TGTGCCAGCAGTTACGATAGGGGGAGAGGGGTTCAGTACTTC. It yields the protein CASSYDRGRGVQYF.